Sequencing of this T cell receptor (beta chain) was carried out in a study of blood T cell repertoires in COVID-19. Individuals drawn from 24 US areas were roughly 18 to 95 years old. Membership in each cohort depended on participant-reported clinical history. The CDR3 is 15 residues long. The V and J ends lost 0 bases and 4 bases, in that order; junction bases with no gene match: 6. Germline assignment: CDR1 SGHDN and CDR2 FVKESK. Repertoires were generated with immunoSEQ multiplex PCR, while TCRdb's copy carries only in-frame clones and drops some. In the table there are about 210,000 clones, 80% to 90% of which are singletons.

Source material: PBMCs or T cells enriched from blood (not recorded which). The V gene is TRBV14, the J gene TRBJ2-7; 7 nucleotides match TRBD1. The TCR sequence derives from a woman in her twenties or thirties who had been exposed to COVID-19. DNA for the CDR3: TGTGCCAGCAGCCAAGAATCCTGGACAGGATACGAGCAGTACTTC. This encodes CASSQESWTGYEQYF.